A single sample gave rise to the 2 T cell receptor beta chains below, sequenced in a study of regulatory T cells in long-lasting Graves disease. CDR3 regions were amplified by Arm-PCR using iRepertoire HTBI primers to build TCR beta libraries. TCRdb reanalysed the multiplex PCR reads using MiXCR and keeps one entry per CDR3 protein. The sample comprises 300,000 to 400,000 distinct CDR3 sequences, around 20% of which are singletons, and approximately 31% rests with the top ten. Time point defined: persistent/refractory GD, antithyroid drugs over 5 years with positive TRAb. After RNA was extracted from PBMCs, the TCR library was made from it. The sequencing here drew on peripheral blood mononuclear cells (PBMCs), taken when the disease was refractory, from a patient treated with antithyroid drugs. These receptors came from a female donor with Graves disease.

The sample holds many counts of this clonotype. The CDR3: CASSYTSGGYEQYF. In DNA, the CDR3 is TGTGCCAGCAGCTATACTAGCGGGGGCTACGAGCAGTACTTC. J is TRBJ2-7 and V is TRBV7-2; 11 bases agree with TRBD2. The CDR3 loop spans 14 amino acids. The V segment lost 4 bases and the J segment 3 bases; nucleotides outside the gene matches: 2. Germline V gene lookup returns CDR1 SGHTA and CDR2 FQGNSA. The full variable domain, with the rest looked up from reference TRBV7-2 and TRBJ2-7, is GAGVSQSPSNKVTEKGKDVELRCDPISGHTALYWYRQSLGQGLEFLIYFQGNSAPDKSGLPSDRFSAERTGGSVSTLTIQRTQQEDSAVYLCASSYTSGGYEQYFGPGTRLTVT.

The sample holds many counts of this clonotype. This chain connects TRBV28 to TRBJ2-5, with 7 nucleotides matching TRBD1. V shed 6 bases and J 6 bases; nucleotides not matched to a gene: 13. CDR3 length equals 15 residues. The germline gives CDR1 MDHEN, CDR2 SYDVKM. The CDR3 spells CASSSLQGLGKTQYF. The CDR3 nucleotides read TGTGCCAGCAGCTCCCTACAGGGGCTGGGAAAGACCCAGTACTTC.